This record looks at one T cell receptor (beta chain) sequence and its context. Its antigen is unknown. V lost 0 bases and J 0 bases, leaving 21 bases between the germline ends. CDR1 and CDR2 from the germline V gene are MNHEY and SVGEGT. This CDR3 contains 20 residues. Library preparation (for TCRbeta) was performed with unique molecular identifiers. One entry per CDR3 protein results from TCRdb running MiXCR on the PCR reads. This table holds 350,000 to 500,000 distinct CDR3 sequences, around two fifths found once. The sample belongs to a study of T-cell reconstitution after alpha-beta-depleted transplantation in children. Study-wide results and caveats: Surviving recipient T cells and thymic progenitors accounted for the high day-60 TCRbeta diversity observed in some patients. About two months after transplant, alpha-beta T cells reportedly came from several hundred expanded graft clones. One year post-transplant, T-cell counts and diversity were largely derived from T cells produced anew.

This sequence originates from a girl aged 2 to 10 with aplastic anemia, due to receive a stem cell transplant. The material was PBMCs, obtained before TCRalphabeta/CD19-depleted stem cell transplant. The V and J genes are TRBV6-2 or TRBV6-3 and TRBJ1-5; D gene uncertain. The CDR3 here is CASSYSGRFRDANSNQPQHF. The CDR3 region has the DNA TGTGCCAGCAGTTACTCGGGGAGGTTTAGAGATGCTAATAGCAATCAGCCCCAGCATTTT.